The clone carrying this T cell receptor beta chain was observed a handful of times. The source of the sample is a study of metastatic and nonmetastatic thyroid tumors. On the study more broadly: Malignant and benign thyroid patients had repertoires compared in peripheral blood and tumor or nodule tissue.

Per the study methods: Built for papillary thyroid cancer, a distant-metastasis classifier drew on CDR3 differences across clinicopathological groups. TCRdb used MiXCR to call clones anew from the PCR reads. The V and J calls shown here were made by TCRdb, not taken from the authors' results. Among about 38,000 clones, approximately 44% were seen once, and the ten largest hold 24%. Trimming stripped 8 bases from V and 6 bases from J, with 16 bases between. The CDR3 runs 14 residues. CDR1 and CDR2 from the germline V gene are LNHDA and SQIVND (reference sequence). Treatment of any kind had been given to no patient before thyroid surgery.

The source of this sequence is a male donor with papillary thyroid cancer or a benign thyroid nodule (not recorded which). Some clones in this sample may be carry-over from other donors' samples. The V gene is TRBV19, the J gene TRBJ2-2; D is possibly TRBD1 or TRBD2 (5 bases each). Specimen: tumor tissue. As DNA, the CDR3 is TGTGCCAGTCGCCGGGACGGATTTTCCGGGGAGCTGTTTTTT. Residues: CASRRDGFSGELFF.